This is a list of T cell receptor beta chains from one sample in a study of T cells after yellow fever vaccination. Each CDR3 protein is one row after TCRdb ran MiXCR on the 5' RACE reads. The data show tens of thousands of distinct CDR3 sequences, about 4.7% seen once. Specimen: CD8+ T cells sorted from PBMCs, collected 10 days after the yellow fever booster vaccination. The receptors were sampled from a man aged 30-40 years who received the YFV17D yellow fever vaccine. The CDR3 runs from the conserved cysteine through the conserved F or W. The D gene is left open where the match is weak. Size tells how often a clone was seen (once, few, many) or the class of an expanded clone, and some rows leave it out.

CDR3aa | CDR3nt | j_gene | v_gene | abundance | d_gene
CASSLSLAGGEQFF | TGCGCCAGCAGCTTGTCGCTAGCGGGAGGCGAGCAGTTCTTC | TRBJ2-1 | TRBV5-1 | many | TRBD2
CASSSTLQETQYF | TGTGCCAGCAGCTCCACCCTTCAAGAGACCCAGTACTTC | TRBJ2-5 | TRBV7-9 | many | NA
CASRDPWEETQYF | TGTGCCAGCAGGGACCCATGGGAAGAGACCCAGTACTTC | TRBJ2-5 | TRBV6-2/TRBV6-3 | many | NA
CASSQFLQDQYNEQFF | TGCGCCAGCAGCCAATTTCTCCAGGACCAATACAATGAGCAGTTCTTC | TRBJ2-1 | TRBV4-3 | many | NA
CSAGRLAGLYNEQFF | TGCAGTGCTGGCAGGTTAGCGGGTCTTTACAATGAGCAGTTCTTC | TRBJ2-1 | TRBV20-1 | few | TRBD2
CSANVASSYNEQFF | TGCAGTGCTAATGTAGCGTCCTCCTACAATGAGCAGTTCTTC | TRBJ2-1 | TRBV20-1 | many | NA
CATSRDSGRELFF | TGTGCCACCAGCAGAGATAGCGGGCGGGAGCTGTTTTTT | TRBJ2-2 | TRBV15 | many | TRBD2
CSVSRRDSSEQYF | TGCAGTGTTAGTCGTCGTGATTCGAGCGAGCAGTACTTC | TRBJ2-7 | TRBV20-1 | many | NA
CASSPGRFGANVLTF | TGCGCCAGCAGCCCTGGGAGGTTTGGGGCCAACGTCCTGACTTTC | TRBJ2-6 | TRBV4-3 | few | NA
CASSESGATWQYF | TGCGCCAGCAGTGAGTCCGGGGCCACCTGGCAGTACTTC | TRBJ2-7 | TRBV10-1 | many | NA
CASSPTPLAGRYEQYF | TGTGCCAGCAGCCCCACGCCCCTCGCAGGACGCTACGAGCAGTACTTC | TRBJ2-7 | TRBV4-2 | few | NA
CATDPGYEQYF | TGTGCCACCGATCCTGGGTACGAGCAGTACTTC | TRBJ2-7 | TRBV25-1 | many | NA
CASSERERNTGELFF | TGTGCCAGCAGTGAGCGGGAGCGGAACACCGGGGAGCTGTTTTTT | TRBJ2-2 | TRBV12-3/TRBV12-4 | many | TRBD2
CASSYSRSGSHNEQFF | TGTGCCAGCAGTTACTCGAGGAGCGGGAGTCACAATGAGCAGTTCTTC | TRBJ2-1 | TRBV6-2/TRBV6-3 | many | TRBD2
CASSQDKGPSSYNEQFF | TGCGCCAGCAGCCAAGATAAGGGCCCCAGCTCCTACAATGAGCAGTTCTTC | TRBJ2-1 | TRBV4-3 | many | NA
CASSPHSTQDSPLHF | TGTGCCAGCAGCCCACATTCTACCCAGGATTCACCCCTCCACTTT | TRBJ1-6 | TRBV7-8 | many | NA
CASSEFRDSYEQYF | TGTGCCAGCAGTGAATTCAGGGACAGCTACGAGCAGTACTTC | TRBJ2-7 | TRBV6-1 | many | TRBD1
CASSPKLAEGQFF | TGTGCCAGCTCACCCAAACTAGCGGAGGGGCAGTTCTTC | TRBJ2-1 | TRBV18 | NA | TRBD2
CASSQVADRRIYEQYF | TGTGCCAGCAGCCAAGTTGCGGACAGGAGGATCTACGAGCAGTACTTC | TRBJ2-7 | TRBV14 | NA | TRBD1
CASSQNGEGNYGYTF | TGCGCCAGCAGCCAAAACGGGGAGGGTAACTATGGCTACACCTTC | TRBJ1-2 | TRBV4-3 | medium-sized | NA
CASRIIGRQGQETQYF | TGTGCCAGCAGGATAATCGGCCGACAGGGGCAAGAGACCCAGTACTTC | TRBJ2-5 | TRBV5-4 | NA | TRBD1
CASSRGAYGYTF | TGTGCCAGCAGTCGTGGAGCCTATGGCTACACCTTC | TRBJ1-2 | TRBV6-5 | many | NA
CASSIEGLMNTGELFF | TGTGCCAGTAGTATCGAGGGGCTTATGAACACCGGGGAGCTGTTTTTT | TRBJ2-2 | TRBV19 | many | NA
CASSSALTSNEQFF | TGTGCCAGCAGTTCAGCCCTTACTAGCAATGAGCAGTTCTTC | TRBJ2-1 | TRBV6-2/TRBV6-3 | many | NA
CASSFASGMAQETQYF | TGTGCCAGCAGCTTTGCTTCAGGGATGGCCCAAGAGACCCAGTACTTC | TRBJ2-5 | TRBV7-6 | many | NA
CATSDDRNTGELFF | TGTGCCACCAGTGATGACAGGAACACCGGGGAGCTGTTTTTT | TRBJ2-2 | TRBV24-1 | many | NA
CASSSGQGAVHTF | TGTGCCAGCAGTTCCGGACAGGGGGCGGTTCACACCTTC | TRBJ1-2 | TRBV25-1 | many | TRBD1
CSVPVTDTQYF | TGCAGCGTCCCGGTGACAGATACGCAGTATTTT | TRBJ2-3 | TRBV29-1 | many | NA
CASRRTSGSVYNEQFF | TGTGCCAGCAGACGGACTAGCGGGAGTGTCTACAATGAGCAGTTCTTC | TRBJ2-1 | TRBV6-5 | many | TRBD2
CACPTGTEQYF | TGTGCCTGTCCCACCGGGACGGAGCAGTATTTT | TRBJ2-3 | TRBV7-9 | many | NA
CASSYSQGPTYGYTF | TGTGCCAGCAGTTACTCGCAGGGGCCGACCTATGGCTACACCTTC | TRBJ1-2 | TRBV6-5 | few | NA
CSGVLAGGYEQYF | TGCAGCGGGGTACTAGCGGGAGGTTACGAGCAGTACTTC | TRBJ2-7 | TRBV29-1 | many | TRBD2
CSAQGDGQPQHF | TGCAGTGCCCAGGGGGATGGTCAGCCCCAGCATTTT | TRBJ1-5 | TRBV20-1 | many | TRBD1
CASSLKDYEQFF | TGTGCCAGCAGCTTGAAAGACTACGAGCAGTTCTTC | TRBJ2-1 | TRBV7-6 | many | NA
CSARRLAGAYEQYF | TGCAGTGCTAGACGGCTAGCGGGAGCCTACGAGCAGTACTTC | TRBJ2-7 | TRBV20-1 | many | TRBD2
CASRGAGYTF | TGTGCCAGCAGAGGGGCTGGCTACACCTTC | TRBJ1-2 | TRBV4-2 | many | NA
CASSFGLAGRSGEQYF | TGTGCCAGCAGTTTTGGACTAGCGGGACGCTCTGGCGAGCAGTACTTC | TRBJ2-7 | TRBV6-5 | many | TRBD2
CASSFDGHGYTF | TGTGCCAGCAGCTTTGATGGGCATGGCTACACCTTC | TRBJ1-2 | TRBV7-9 | many | NA
CAWTDGLRGETQYF | TGTGCCTGGACGGACGGACTCAGGGGGGAGACCCAGTACTTC | TRBJ2-5 | TRBV30 | many | TRBD1
CASSLPEAGVANEQFF | TGTGCCAGCAGCTTACCCGAAGCGGGTGTAGCGAATGAGCAGTTCTTC | TRBJ2-1 | TRBV13 | many | NA
CASSETQGAEVGEQFF | TGCGCCAGCAGCGAAACACAGGGGGCGGAGGTGGGTGAGCAGTTCTTC | TRBJ2-1 | TRBV4-3 | many | TRBD1
CATSENTGSGANVLTF | TGTGCCACCAGTGAAAATACGGGCTCTGGGGCCAACGTCCTGACTTTC | TRBJ2-6 | TRBV24-1 | NA | NA
CSVDVQGNEQFF | TGCAGCGTCGACGTACAGGGCAATGAGCAGTTCTTC | TRBJ2-1 | TRBV29-1 | many | NA
CASSQDYEQYF | TGTGCCAGCAGCCAAGACTACGAGCAGTACTTC | TRBJ2-7 | TRBV7-2 | many | NA
CASSQTGLAGDYEQYF | TGTGCCAGCAGCCAGACGGGACTAGCGGGAGACTACGAGCAGTACTTC | TRBJ2-7 | TRBV12-3/TRBV12-4 | many | TRBD2
CASSYAGGYDGQTQYF | TGTGCCAGCTCATACGCAGGAGGGTATGATGGACAGACCCAGTACTTC | TRBJ2-5 | TRBV18 | many | NA
CASSVTGGDTGELFF | TGTGCCAGCAGCGTGACAGGGGGGGACACCGGGGAGCTGTTTTTT | TRBJ2-2 | TRBV7-6 | many | TRBD1
CSVGYRDRGPEAFF | TGCAGCGTCGGCTACCGGGACAGGGGTCCCGAAGCTTTCTTT | TRBJ1-1 | TRBV29-1 | many | TRBD1
CASSLAGSTVREKLFF | TGTGCCAGCAGCTTAGCGGGTTCCACAGTGAGGGAAAAACTGTTTTTT | TRBJ1-4 | TRBV7-8 | medium-sized | NA
CASSDPAGLAGVSDTQYF | TGTGCCAGCAGCGATCCCGCAGGACTAGCGGGAGTTTCAGATACGCAGTATTTT | TRBJ2-3 | TRBV7-8 | many | TRBD2
CAWSTSGTYYNEQFF | TGTGCCTGGAGTACTAGCGGGACCTACTACAATGAGCAGTTCTTC | TRBJ2-1 | TRBV30 | many | TRBD2
CASRVGSEQYF | TGTGCCAGCAGGGTCGGCTCCGAGCAGTACTTC | TRBJ2-7 | TRBV2 | many | NA
CASSQITKGQDTQYF | TGCGCCAGCAGCCAAATAACCAAGGGGCAAGATACGCAGTATTTT | TRBJ2-3 | TRBV23-1 | large | NA
CAISDRDRVYEQYF | TGTGCCATCAGTGACCGGGACAGGGTCTACGAGCAGTACTTC | TRBJ2-7 | TRBV10-3 | many | TRBD1